Listed here is a single T cell receptor beta chain. The data were obtained in a study of blood T cell repertoires in COVID-19. This table comes from immunoSEQ multiplex PCR, and its TCRdb copy is limited to in-frame clones, with some not included. Of approximately 160,000 clones in the sample, around 74% were seen once. Germline assignment: CDR1 SEHNR and CDR2 FQNEAQ (reference sequence). The germline V and J ends were trimmed by 5 bases and 3 bases, with 13 bases remaining between them. The CDR3 extends over 14 amino acids. The TCR originated in a man between 65 and 85 years old with acute or convalescent COVID-19. Material: peripheral blood. The gene calls are TRBV7-9 and TRBJ1-1; the D gene is possibly TRBD1 (5 bases). The CDR3 DNA reads TGTGCCAGCAGCCCCCGTGGAGGGGACACTGAAGCTTTCTTT. It is translated as CASSPRGGDTEAFF.